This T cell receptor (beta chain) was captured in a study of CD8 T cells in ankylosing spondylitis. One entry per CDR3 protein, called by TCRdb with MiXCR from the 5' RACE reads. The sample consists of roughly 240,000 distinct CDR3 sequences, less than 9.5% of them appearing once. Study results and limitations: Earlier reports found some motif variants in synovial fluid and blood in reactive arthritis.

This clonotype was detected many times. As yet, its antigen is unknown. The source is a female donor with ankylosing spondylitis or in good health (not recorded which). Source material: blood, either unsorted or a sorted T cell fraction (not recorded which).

The CDR3: CATTQGGYNEQFF. CDR3 DNA sequence: TGCGCCACTACGCAGGGGGGGTACAATGAGCAGTTCTTC. The rearrangement uses TRBV5-1 and TRBJ2-1; perhaps D is TRBD1 or TRBD2 (7 bases each). Trimming cost V 9 bases and J 4 bases, with 14 bases left between them. Germline V gene sequence: CDR1 SGHRS, CDR2 YFSETQ. The CDR3 runs 13 residues.